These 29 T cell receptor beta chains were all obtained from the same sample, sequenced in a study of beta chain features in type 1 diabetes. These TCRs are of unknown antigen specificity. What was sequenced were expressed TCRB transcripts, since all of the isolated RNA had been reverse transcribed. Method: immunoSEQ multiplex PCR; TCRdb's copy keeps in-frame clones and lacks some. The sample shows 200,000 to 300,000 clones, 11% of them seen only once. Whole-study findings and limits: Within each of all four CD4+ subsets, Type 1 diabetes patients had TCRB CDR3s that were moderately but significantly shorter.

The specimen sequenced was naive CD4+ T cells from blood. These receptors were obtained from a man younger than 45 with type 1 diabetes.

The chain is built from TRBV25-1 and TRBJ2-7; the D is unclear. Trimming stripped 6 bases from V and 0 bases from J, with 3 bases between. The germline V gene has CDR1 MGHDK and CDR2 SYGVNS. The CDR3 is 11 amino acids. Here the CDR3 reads CASSHSYEQYF. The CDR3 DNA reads TGTGCCAGCAGCCACTCCTACGAGCAGTACTTC.

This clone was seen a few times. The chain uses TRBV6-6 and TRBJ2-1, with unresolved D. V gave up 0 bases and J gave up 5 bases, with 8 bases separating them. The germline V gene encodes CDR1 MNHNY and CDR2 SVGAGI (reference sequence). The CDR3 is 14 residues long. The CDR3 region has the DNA TGTGCCAGCAGTTACTCGCGGTCCCACAATGAGCAGTTCTTC. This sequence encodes CASSYSRSHNEQFF.

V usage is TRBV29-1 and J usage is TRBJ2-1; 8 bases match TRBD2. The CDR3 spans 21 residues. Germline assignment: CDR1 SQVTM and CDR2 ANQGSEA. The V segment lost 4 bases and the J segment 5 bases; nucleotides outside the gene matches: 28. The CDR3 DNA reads TGCAGCGTTGTTTTTAGGTATGGGACGCGGTTACGAAGCGGGGGAGACAATGAGCAGTTCTTC. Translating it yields CSVVFRYGTRLRSGGDNEQFF.

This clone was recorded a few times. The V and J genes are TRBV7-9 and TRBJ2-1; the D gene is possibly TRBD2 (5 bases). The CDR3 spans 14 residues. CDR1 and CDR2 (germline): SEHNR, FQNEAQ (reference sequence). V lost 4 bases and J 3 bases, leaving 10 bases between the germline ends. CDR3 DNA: TGTGCCAGCAGCTCTTTGGACTTCTACAATGAGCAGTTCTTC. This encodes CASSSLDFYNEQFF.

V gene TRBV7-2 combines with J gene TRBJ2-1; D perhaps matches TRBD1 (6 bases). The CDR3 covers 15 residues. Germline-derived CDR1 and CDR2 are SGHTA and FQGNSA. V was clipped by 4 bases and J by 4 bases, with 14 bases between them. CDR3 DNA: TGTGCCAGCAGCTCACAGGGTGGTATATACAATGAGCAGTTCTTC. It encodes CASSSQGGIYNEQFF.

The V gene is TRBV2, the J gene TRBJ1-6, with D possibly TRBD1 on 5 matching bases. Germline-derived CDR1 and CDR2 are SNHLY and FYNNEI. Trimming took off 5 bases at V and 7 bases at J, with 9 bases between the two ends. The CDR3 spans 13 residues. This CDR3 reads CASSRQLNSPLHF. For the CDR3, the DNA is TGTGCCAGCAGTCGACAGTTGAATTCACCCCTCCACTTT.

The CDR3 sequence is CASSPDWNYGYTF. The DNA of the CDR3 is TGTGCCAGCAGTCCCGACTGGAACTATGGCTACACCTTC. V and J are TRBV5-4 and TRBJ1-2; D ambiguous. Trimming left V 5 bases short and J 2 bases short, with 10 bases between. Germline lookup yields CDR1 SGHNT and CDR2 YYREEE (reference sequence). This CDR3 has 13 amino acids.

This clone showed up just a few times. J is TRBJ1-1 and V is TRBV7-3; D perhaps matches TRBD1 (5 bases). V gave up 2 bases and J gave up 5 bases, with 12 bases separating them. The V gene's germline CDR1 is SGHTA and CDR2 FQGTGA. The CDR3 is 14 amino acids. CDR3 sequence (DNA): TGTGCCAGCAGCTTATTGGGGCAATTGACTGAAGCTTTCTTT. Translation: CASSLLGQLTEAFF.

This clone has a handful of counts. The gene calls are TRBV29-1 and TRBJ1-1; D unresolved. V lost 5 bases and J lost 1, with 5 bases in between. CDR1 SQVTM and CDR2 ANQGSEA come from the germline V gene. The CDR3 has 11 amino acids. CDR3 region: CSVCENTEAFF. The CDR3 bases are TGCAGCGTTTGCGAGAACACTGAAGCTTTCTTT.

The CDR3 here is CASSFPGTIKFF. CDR3 DNA: TGTGCCAGCAGCTTTCCCGGGACTATCAAATTCTTC. The chain carries TRBV7-3 and TRBJ2-1, with TRBD2 identical over 7 bases. The trim removed 3 bases at V and 16 bases at J, leaving 9 bases unmatched. Germline V gene lookup returns CDR1 SGHTA and CDR2 FQGTGA. CDR3 size: 12 residues. Using reference TRBV7-3 and TRBJ2-1 for the parts outside the CDR3, the full variable domain is GAGVSQTPSNKVTEKGKYVELRCDPISGHTALYWYRQSLGQGPEFLIYFQGTGAADDSGLPNDRFFAVRPEGSVSTLKIQRTERGDSAVYLCASSFPGTIKFFGPGTRLTVL.

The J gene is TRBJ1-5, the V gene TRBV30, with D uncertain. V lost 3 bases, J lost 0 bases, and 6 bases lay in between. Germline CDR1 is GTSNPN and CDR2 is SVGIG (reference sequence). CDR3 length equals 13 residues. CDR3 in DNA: TGTGCCTGGAGGCAGAATAGCAATCAGCCCCAGCATTTT. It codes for CAWRQNSNQPQHF.

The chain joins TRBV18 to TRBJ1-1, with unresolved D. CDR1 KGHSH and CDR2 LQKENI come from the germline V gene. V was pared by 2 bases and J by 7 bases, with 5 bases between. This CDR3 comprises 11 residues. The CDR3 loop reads CASSPGSEAFF. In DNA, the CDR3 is TGTGCCAGCTCACCAGGGAGTGAAGCTTTCTTT.

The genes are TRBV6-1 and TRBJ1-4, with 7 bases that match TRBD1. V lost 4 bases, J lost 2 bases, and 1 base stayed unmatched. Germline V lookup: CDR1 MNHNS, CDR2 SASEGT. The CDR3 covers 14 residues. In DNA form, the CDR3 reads TGTGCCAGCAGTGCACAGGGGACTAATGAAAAACTGTTTTTT. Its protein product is CASSAQGTNEKLFF.

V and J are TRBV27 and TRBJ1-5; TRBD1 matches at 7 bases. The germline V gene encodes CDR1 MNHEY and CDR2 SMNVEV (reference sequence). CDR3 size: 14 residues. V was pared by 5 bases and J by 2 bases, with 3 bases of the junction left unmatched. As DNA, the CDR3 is TGTGCCAGCAGTAGACAGGGTGGCAATCAGCCCCAGCATTTT. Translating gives CASSRQGGNQPQHF.

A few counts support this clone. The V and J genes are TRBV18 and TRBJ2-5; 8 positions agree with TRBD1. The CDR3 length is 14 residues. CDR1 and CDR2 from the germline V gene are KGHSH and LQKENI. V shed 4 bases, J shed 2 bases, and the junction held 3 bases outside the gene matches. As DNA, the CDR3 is TGTGCCAGCTCACTAAGACAGGGGCAAGAGACCCAGTACTTC. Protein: CASSLRQGQETQYF.

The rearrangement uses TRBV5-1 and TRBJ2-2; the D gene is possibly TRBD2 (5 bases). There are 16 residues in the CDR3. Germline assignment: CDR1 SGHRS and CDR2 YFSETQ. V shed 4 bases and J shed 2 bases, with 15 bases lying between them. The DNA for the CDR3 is TGCGCCAGCAGCCGGGAACTAGGGAAAAACACCGGGGAGCTGTTTTTT. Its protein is CASSRELGKNTGELFF.

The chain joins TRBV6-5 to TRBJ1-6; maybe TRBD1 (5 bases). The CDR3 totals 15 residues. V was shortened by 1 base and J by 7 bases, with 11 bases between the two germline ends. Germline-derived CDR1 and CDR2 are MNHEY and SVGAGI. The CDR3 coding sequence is TGTGCCAGCAGTTACTGGGCAGGGCGGAATTCACCCCTCCACTTT. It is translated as CASSYWAGRNSPLHF.

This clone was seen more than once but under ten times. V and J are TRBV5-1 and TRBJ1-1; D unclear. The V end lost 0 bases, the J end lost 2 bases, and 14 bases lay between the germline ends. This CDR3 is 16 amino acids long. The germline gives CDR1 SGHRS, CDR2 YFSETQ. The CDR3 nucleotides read TGCGCCAGCAGCTTGGTTTCGGGTAGAGAAAACACTGAAGCTTTCTTT. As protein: CASSLVSGRENTEAFF.

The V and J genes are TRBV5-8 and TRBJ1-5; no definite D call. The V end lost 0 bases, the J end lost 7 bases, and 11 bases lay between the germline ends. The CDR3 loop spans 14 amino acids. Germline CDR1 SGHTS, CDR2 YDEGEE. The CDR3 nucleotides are TGTGCCAGCAGCTTGGGTTATGAGTTACAGCCCCAGCATTTT. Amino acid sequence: CASSLGYELQPQHF.

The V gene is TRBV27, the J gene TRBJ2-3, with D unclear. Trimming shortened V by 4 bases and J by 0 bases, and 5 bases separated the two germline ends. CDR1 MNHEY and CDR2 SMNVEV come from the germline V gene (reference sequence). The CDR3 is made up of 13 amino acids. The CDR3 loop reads CASSWASTDTQYF. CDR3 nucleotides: TGTGCCAGCAGTTGGGCTAGCACAGATACGCAGTATTTT.

CDR3 residues: CSVVTGSDEQYF. The CDR3 DNA follows: TGCAGCGTTGTAACAGGGTCGGACGAGCAGTACTTC. The rearrangement joins TRBV29-1 to TRBJ2-7; a weak D match, TRBD1 (6 bases). Trimming took 4 bases from V and 5 from J, leaving 12 bases between them. CDR3 length equals 12 residues. The germline V gene has CDR1 SQVTM and CDR2 ANQGSEA.

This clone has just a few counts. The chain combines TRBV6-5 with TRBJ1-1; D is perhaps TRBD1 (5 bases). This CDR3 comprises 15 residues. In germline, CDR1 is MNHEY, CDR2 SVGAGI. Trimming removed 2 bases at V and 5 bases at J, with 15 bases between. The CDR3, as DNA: TGTGCCAGCAGTTACGGCAGGGCTGTAGTAACTGAAGCTTTCTTT. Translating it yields CASSYGRAVVTEAFF.

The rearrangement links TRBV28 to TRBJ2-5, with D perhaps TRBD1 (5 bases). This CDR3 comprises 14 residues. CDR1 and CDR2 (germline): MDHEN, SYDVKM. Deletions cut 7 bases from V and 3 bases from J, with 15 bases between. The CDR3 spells CASMSQGGKETQYF. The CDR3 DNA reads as TGTGCCAGCATGTCCCAGGGTGGGAAAGAGACCCAGTACTTC. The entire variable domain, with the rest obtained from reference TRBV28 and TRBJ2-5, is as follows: DVKVTQSSRYLVKRTGEKVFLECVQDMDHENMFWYRQDPGLGLRLIYFSYDVKMKEKGDIPEGYSVSREKKERFSLILESASTNQTSMYLCASMSQGGKETQYFGPGTRLLVL.

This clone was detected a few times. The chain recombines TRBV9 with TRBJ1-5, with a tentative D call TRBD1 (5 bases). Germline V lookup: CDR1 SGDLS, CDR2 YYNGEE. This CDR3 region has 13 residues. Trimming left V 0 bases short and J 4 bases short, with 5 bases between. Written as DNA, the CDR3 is TGTGCCAGCAGCGTAGGACAGAATCAGCCCCAGCATTTT. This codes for CASSVGQNQPQHF. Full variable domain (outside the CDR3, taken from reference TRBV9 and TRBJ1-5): DSGVTQTPKHLITATGQRVTLRCSPRSGDLSVYWYQQSLDQGLQFLIQYYNGEERAKGNILERFSAQQFPDLHSELNLSSLELGDSALYFCASSVGQNQPQHFGDGTRLSIL.

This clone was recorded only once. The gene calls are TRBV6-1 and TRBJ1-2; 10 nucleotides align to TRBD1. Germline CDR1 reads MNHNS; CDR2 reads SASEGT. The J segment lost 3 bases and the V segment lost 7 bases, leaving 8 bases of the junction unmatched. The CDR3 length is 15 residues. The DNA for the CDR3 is TGTGCCAGCAAACTAGGGACAGGGGACCACTATGGCTACACCTTC. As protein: CASKLGTGDHYGYTF.

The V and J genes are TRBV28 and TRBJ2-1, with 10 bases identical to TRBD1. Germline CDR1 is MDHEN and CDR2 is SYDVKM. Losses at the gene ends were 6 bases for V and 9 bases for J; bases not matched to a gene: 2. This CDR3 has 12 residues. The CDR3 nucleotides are TGTGCCAGCAGGAGGACAGGGGGTGAGCAGTTCTTC. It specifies CASRRTGGEQFF.

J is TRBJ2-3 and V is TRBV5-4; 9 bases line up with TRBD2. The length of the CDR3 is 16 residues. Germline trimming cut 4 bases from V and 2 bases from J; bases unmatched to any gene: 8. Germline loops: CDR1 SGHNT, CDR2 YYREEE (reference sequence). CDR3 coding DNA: TGTGCCAGCAGCCCTTTCGCGGGGGGGCTCACAGATACGCAGTATTTT. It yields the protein CASSPFAGGLTDTQYF.

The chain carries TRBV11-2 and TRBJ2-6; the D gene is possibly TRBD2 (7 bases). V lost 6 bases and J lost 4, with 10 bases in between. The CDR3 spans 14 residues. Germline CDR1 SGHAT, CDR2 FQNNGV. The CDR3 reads CASRRGAGANVLTF. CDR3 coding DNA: TGTGCCAGCAGACGGGGGGCGGGGGCCAACGTCCTGACTTTC. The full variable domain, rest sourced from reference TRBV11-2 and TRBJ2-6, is EAGVAQSPRYKIIEKRQSVAFWCNPISGHATLYWYQQILGQGPKLLIQFQNNGVVDDSQLPKDRFSAERLKGVDSTLKIQPAKLEDSAVYLCASRRGAGANVLTFGAGSRLTVL.

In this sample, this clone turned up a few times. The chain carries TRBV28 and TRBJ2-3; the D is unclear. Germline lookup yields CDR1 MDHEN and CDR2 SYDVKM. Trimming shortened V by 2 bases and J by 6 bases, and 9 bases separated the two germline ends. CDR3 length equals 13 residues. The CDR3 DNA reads TGTGCCAGCAGTTTACTCCTGTCGGATACGCAGTATTTT. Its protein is CASSLLLSDTQYF.